This T cell receptor (beta chain) was captured by sequencing in a study of radiation and T cells in renal cell carcinoma. Measured with immunoSEQ multiplex PCR; TCRdb has only the in-frame clones, and not every one. This table holds approximately 120,000 clones, roughly 80% found once. The CDR3 is 17 residues long. Time point defined: baseline pretreatment blood. Documented treatment: 15 Gy SBRT to primary tumor, nephrectomy 4 weeks later. Material: blood, obtained from a patient whose treatment included radiotherapy and nephrectomy. The chain recombines TRBV21-1 with TRBJ2-3; the table assigns TRBD2, which was not confirmed against the DNA. TRBV21-1 is flagged as a pseudogene. The TCR was taken from a woman aged 60-70 years with renal cell carcinoma. The CDR3 loop is CASSKPPLRGGFDTQYF. In nucleotides, the CDR3 is TGTGCCAGCAGCAAACCCCCTTTGCGGGGGGGGTTTGATACGCAGTATTTT.